The 29 T cell receptor beta chains presented below share a single source sample, sequenced in a study of CD8 T cells in ankylosing spondylitis. Using its own MiXCR run on the 5' RACE reads, TCRdb lists one record per CDR3 protein. The table lists about 140,000 distinct CDR3 sequences, around 7.9% of them singletons. The sequenced sample consisted of blood, either unsorted or a sorted T cell fraction (not recorded which). The receptors here all came from a female donor with ankylosing spondylitis or in good health (not recorded which).

This clonotype was counted ten times or more. This chain connects TRBV12-3 or TRBV12-4 to TRBJ1-6; 7 bases agree with TRBD1. CDR3 length: 14 amino acids. The trim removed 7 bases at V and 6 bases at J, leaving 6 bases unmatched. The CDR3 DNA is TGTGCCAGCAAAGAGACAGGGCGTAATTCACCCCTCCACTTT. It translates to CASKETGRNSPLHF.

This clonotype was detected ten times or more. The chain couples TRBV9 to TRBJ1-6; no clear D. Trimming took off 4 bases at V and 0 bases at J, with 14 bases between the two ends. The CDR3 spans 17 residues. Germline values: CDR1 SGDLS, CDR2 YYNGEE. The CDR3 sequence is CASSRGETGSYNSPLHF. The DNA of the CDR3 is TGTGCCAGCAGCCGGGGTGAGACCGGCTCCTATAATTCACCCCTCCACTTT.

This clonotype has at least ten counts. The J gene is TRBJ2-2, the V gene TRBV5-1; possibly TRBD1 or TRBD2 for D (5 bases each). The CDR3 has 15 amino acids. CDR1 is SGHRS, CDR2 YFSETQ, per germline. Deletions cut 4 bases from V and 0 bases from J, with 10 bases between. This CDR3 reads CASSVRDANTGELFF. The CDR3 bases are TGCGCCAGCAGCGTCCGGGACGCGAACACCGGGGAGCTGTTTTTT.

This clonotype was recorded many times. The rearrangement joins TRBV6-5 to TRBJ1-6, with TRBD1 matching over 11 bases. Germline trimming cut 2 bases from V and 8 bases from J; bases unmatched to any gene: 5. The CDR3 consists of 16 residues. CDR1 is MNHEY, CDR2 SVGAGI, per germline. The CDR3: CASSYTWTGGDSPLHF. CDR3 nucleotides: TGTGCCAGCAGTTACACCTGGACAGGGGGCGATTCACCCCTCCACTTT.

There are many counts of this clonotype. The chain has TRBV12-3 or TRBV12-4 and TRBJ1-5; D ambiguous. The CDR3 is 16 amino acids. With 1 base removed from V and 0 bases from J, the gap between germline ends came to 10 bases. Written as DNA, the CDR3 is TGTGCCAGCAGTTTAGGGGCAGCCCTTAGCAATCAGCCCCAGCATTTT. Its protein is CASSLGAALSNQPQHF.

The V call is TRBV12-3 or TRBV12-4, the J call TRBJ1-1; a weak D match, TRBD1 (6 bases). The CDR3 has 15 amino acids. V was trimmed by 5 bases and J by 4 bases, leaving 17 bases between them. This chain's CDR3 is CASSHTGTLSTEAFF. The CDR3 bases are TGTGCCAGCAGTCATACCGGGACACTTAGCACTGAAGCTTTCTTT.

The gene calls are TRBV18 and TRBJ1-1, with D perhaps matching TRBD1 (5 bases). The length of the CDR3 is 16 residues. The V gene lost 3 bases and the J gene lost 1 base, with 15 bases spanning the gap. Germline V gene data show CDR1 as KGHSH and CDR2 as LQKENI. Here the CDR3 reads CASSPKQAIGNTEAFF. The CDR3, as DNA: TGTGCCAGCTCACCCAAACAGGCTATTGGGAACACTGAAGCTTTCTTT.

This clonotype was seen ten or more times. V usage is TRBV10-3 and J usage is TRBJ2-3; the match to TRBD1 covers 9 bases. Trimming took 4 bases from V and 3 from J; bases not matched to a gene: 8. This CDR3 comprises 16 residues. The germline CDR1 and CDR2 sequences are ENHRY and SYGVKD. For the CDR3, the DNA is TGTGCCATCAGTGGTGGGGACAGGGAGAAAACAGATACGCAGTATTTT. Amino acid sequence: CAISGGDREKTDTQYF.

This clonotype was seen many times. The chain is built from TRBV7-9 and TRBJ2-7; 8 bases align to TRBD2. The J segment lost 3 bases and the V segment lost 2 bases, leaving 6 bases of the junction unmatched. In germline, CDR1 is SEHNR, CDR2 FQNEAQ (reference sequence). The CDR3 is 15 residues long. CDR3 sequence (DNA): TGTGCCAGCAGCTTACGAGCGGGGGACGACTACGAGCAGTACTTC. Translated, it gives CASSLRAGDDYEQYF. Drawing the rest from reference TRBV7-9 and TRBJ2-7, the complete variable domain is DTGVSQNPRHKITKRGQNVTFRCDPISEHNRLYWYRQTLGQGPEFLTYFQNEAQLEKSRLLSDRFSAERPKGSFSTLEIQRTEQGDSAMYLCASSLRAGDDYEQYFGPGTRLTVT.

This clonotype was picked up a small number of times. This chain links TRBV25-1 with TRBJ1-3, with a possible D match to TRBD1 (6 bases). Germline lookup yields CDR1 MGHDK and CDR2 SYGVNS. V gave up 3 bases and J gave up 5 bases, with 11 bases separating them. There are 14 residues in the CDR3. The DNA for the CDR3 is TGTGCCAGCAGTGACTGGACAGACAGAAACACCATATATTTT. Amino acids: CASSDWTDRNTIYF.

The table lists this clonotype with a few counts. The chain joins TRBV5-1 to TRBJ1-3; 12 bases are a match to TRBD1. With V trimmed by 4 bases and J by 4 bases, 6 bases remained unmatched. The CDR3 length is 16 residues. The germline V gene encodes CDR1 SGHRS and CDR2 YFSETQ. The CDR3 DNA reads as TGCGCCAGCAGCCCGGGACAGGGGGCTTACGGAAACACCATATATTTT. Encoded protein: CASSPGQGAYGNTIYF.

Regarding this clonotype: The junction differs from germline at one of its ends, possibly a read error. The chain uses TRBV7-8 and TRBJ1-5; TRBD1 is a possible D gene (5 bases). Germline loops: CDR1 SGHVS, CDR2 FQNEAQ. This CDR3 comprises 15 residues. CDR3 bases: TGTGCCAGCACCGACGTGGGTCGGGGGGATCAACCCCAGCATTTT. Amino acid sequence: CASTDVGRGDQPQHF.

This clonotype was found many times. The chain combines TRBV19 with TRBJ2-5, with D perhaps TRBD2 (6 bases). The CDR3 spans 13 residues. Germline V gives CDR1 LNHDA, CDR2 SQIVND (reference sequence). V gave up 11 bases and J gave up 5 bases, with 18 bases separating them. The CDR3 DNA sequence: TGTGCCCCCCCGGAGGGCTTCGGGGAGACCCAGTACTTC. This codes for CAPPEGFGETQYF.

This clonotype was counted ten times or more. The rearrangement joins TRBV19 to TRBJ1-1; D ambiguous. Per germline, CDR1 LNHDA and CDR2 SQIVND (reference sequence). The CDR3 length is 14 residues. V was pared by 6 bases and J by 0 bases, with 11 bases between. CDR3 sequence (DNA): TGTGCCAGTAGCATCGGGGTGATGAACACTGAAGCTTTCTTT. Residues: CASSIGVMNTEAFF.

This clonotype was picked up many times. This chain links TRBV14 with TRBJ1-1, with TRBD1 matching 12 bases. Germline assignment: CDR1 SGHDN and CDR2 FVKESK. The V and J ends lost 6 bases and 10 bases, in that order; junction bases with no gene match: 9. CDR3 length: 14 amino acids. CDR3 sequence (DNA): TGTGCCAGCAGTCCAGCCGGGACAGGGGGCTTAGCTTTCTTT. This sequence encodes CASSPAGTGGLAFF.

The table lists this clonotype with many counts. Its ends do not fully match the called genes, so a read error is possible. The chain combines TRBV29-1 with TRBJ1-6; 7 bases are shared with TRBD1. The CDR3 covers 13 residues. Germline V gives CDR1 SQVTM, CDR2 ANQGSEA. The chain's CDR3 is CSGRTGHNSPLHF. CDR3 sequence (DNA): TGTAGCGGGAGGACAGGACATAATTCACCCCTCCACTTT.

The table lists this clonotype with many counts. The chain joins TRBV4-1 to TRBJ1-3; 8 positions match TRBD1. Trimming took 4 bases from V and 0 from J; bases not matched to a gene: 2. Germline CDR1 MGHRA, CDR2 YSYEKL. The CDR3 consists of 15 residues. CDR3 in amino acids: CASSLDRDSGNTIYF. The CDR3 nucleotides are TGCGCCAGCAGCCTGGACAGGGACTCTGGAAACACCATATATTTT.

There are many counts of this clonotype. Here the CDR3 DNA reads TGTGCCAGCACCGCCCCCGTCCGACTAGCGGGCCGAAATGAGCAGTTCTTC. Protein: CASTAPVRLAGRNEQFF. The V call is TRBV6-1, the J call TRBJ2-1; 10 bases line up with TRBD2. The junction had 16 bases not matched to a gene; V was cut back by 7 bases and J by 7 bases. There are 17 residues in the CDR3. Germline V gene data show CDR1 as MNHNS and CDR2 as SASEGT.

The V and J genes are TRBV7-2 and TRBJ1-5; a weak D match, TRBD1 (6 bases). The CDR3 is 14 amino acids. Trimming stripped 5 bases from V and 0 bases from J, with 8 bases between. Germline-derived CDR1 and CDR2 are SGHTA and FQGNSA. The CDR3 sequence is CASSRTDSNQPQHF. CDR3 in DNA: TGTGCCAGCAGCCGGACAGATAGCAATCAGCCCCAGCATTTT.

This clonotype was recorded at least ten times. The rearrangement joins TRBV29-1 to TRBJ1-1, with D possibly being TRBD1 (5 bases). V was pared by 7 bases and J by 0 bases, with 12 bases between. The CDR3 length is 13 residues. Germline CDR1 is SQVTM and CDR2 is ANQGSEA. The CDR3 here is CSAGGRLNTEAFF. The CDR3 DNA reads TGCAGCGCCGGGGGACGGTTGAACACTGAAGCTTTCTTT.

This clonotype was found many times. The V and J genes are TRBV29-1 and TRBJ2-7; the D gene is possibly TRBD2 (5 bases). Germline V lookup: CDR1 SQVTM, CDR2 ANQGSEA. This CDR3 comprises 12 residues. Deletions cut 5 bases from V and 3 bases from J, with 11 bases between. This chain's CDR3 is CSVRGAFYEQYF. In DNA form, the CDR3 reads TGCAGCGTTCGGGGAGCGTTCTACGAGCAGTACTTC.

This clonotype was detected many times. This sequence joins TRBV5-1 and TRBJ1-2; no clear D. CDR3 length equals 13 residues. V was clipped by 1 base and J by 4 bases, with 8 bases between them. Germline V gives CDR1 SGHRS, CDR2 YFSETQ. CDR3 in amino acids: CASSLTVGYGYTF. DNA for the CDR3: TGCGCCAGCAGCTTGACCGTGGGCTATGGCTACACCTTC.

This clonotype was observed many times. J is TRBJ1-5 and V is TRBV28; TRBD1 is a possible D gene (5 bases). Germline CDR1 reads MDHEN; CDR2 reads SYDVKM. V dropped 4 bases and J dropped 1 base, with 8 bases sitting between them. This CDR3 has 14 residues. The CDR3 bases are TGTGCCAGCAGTTCCCGACAGAGCAATCAGCCCCAGCATTTT. Its protein is CASSSRQSNQPQHF.

This clonotype was recorded at least ten times. The rearrangement uses TRBV6-6 and TRBJ2-1, with D perhaps TRBD2 (5 bases). The CDR3 has 12 residues. Trimming stripped 4 bases from V and 10 bases from J, with 11 bases between. The germline V gene has CDR1 MNHNY and CDR2 SVGAGI (reference sequence). CDR3 coding DNA: TGTGCCAGCAGTTTCACTAGGGAAGAGCAGTTCTTC. This gives the protein CASSFTREEQFF.

This chain uses TRBV7-9 with TRBJ2-3; D ambiguous. The CDR3 consists of 14 residues. V lost 5 bases, J lost 2 bases, and 11 bases lay in between. Germline values: CDR1 SEHNR, CDR2 FQNEAQ (reference sequence). The CDR3 bases are TGTGCCAGCAGCGCCCTTAAGACCACAGATACGCAGTATTTT. This sequence encodes CASSALKTTDTQYF. Using reference TRBV7-9 and TRBJ2-3 for the parts outside the CDR3, the full variable domain is DTGVSQNPRHKITKRGQNVTFRCDPISEHNRLYWYRQTLGQGPEFLTYFQNEAQLEKSRLLSDRFSAERPKGSFSTLEIQRTEQGDSAMYLCASSALKTTDTQYFGPGTRLTVL.

Worth noting for this clonotype: One end of the junction fails to match germline, which may point to a read error. The V call is TRBV14, the J call TRBJ2-7; D is uncertain. In germline, CDR1 is SGHDN, CDR2 FVKESK. The CDR3 totals 12 residues. The CDR3 nucleotides read TGTGCCGGCAGCCAAGTCCCAGAAGAGCAGTACTTC. It translates to CAGSQVPEEQYF.

Many counts were recorded for this clonotype. The chain recombines TRBV5-1 with TRBJ1-6; TRBD1 aligns across 10 bases. Germline V CDR1 and CDR2: SGHRS, YFSETQ. The CDR3 has 16 amino acids. With V trimmed by 0 bases and J by 8 bases, 5 bases remained unmatched. In DNA, the CDR3 is TGCGCCAGCAGCTTGGGCCCCGGGACAGGGGATTCACCCCTCCACTTT. As protein: CASSLGPGTGDSPLHF.

This clonotype was recorded many times. The chain couples TRBV12-3 or TRBV12-4 to TRBJ1-4, with D perhaps matching TRBD1 (6 bases). V was shortened by 11 bases and J by 0 bases, with 22 bases between the two germline ends. The CDR3 length is 17 residues. CDR3 sequence: CASSLAGRGTTNEKLFF. The CDR3 coding sequence is TGTGCCTCCAGTTTGGCAGGGAGGGGGACAACTAATGAAAAACTGTTTTTT.

This clonotype has at least ten counts. This chain uses TRBV20-1 with TRBJ1-4; D is unresolved. CDR3 length: 13 amino acids. Germline CDR1 reads DFQATT; CDR2 reads SNEGSKA (reference sequence). Trimming removed 6 bases from V and 5 bases from J, with 13 bases in between. CDR3 nucleotides: TGCAGTGCCCAAGCGGGGAGAAATGAAAAACTGTTTTTT. It is translated as CSAQAGRNEKLFF.